The clone carrying this T cell receptor beta chain was recorded a few times. Antigen: not known. The sample comes from a study of T cell repertoires in cytomegalovirus infection. Study in general: A matching HLA type, together with CMV infection, was signaled by public TCR beta signatures. Study-level findings and limits: Dominating the ex vivo response were HLA-C-restricted CMV-specific TCR beta clonotypes. Based on cumulative public TCR beta family frequency, carriers of CMV plus the relevant HLA were identified.

TCRdb ran MiXCR on the reads and lists one entry per CDR3 protein. Seen here are about 310,000 distinct CDR3 sequences, roughly a tenth observed once, and the top ten hold around 2.4%. V lost 4 bases and J lost 0, with 13 bases in between. The CDR3 spans 16 residues. CDR1 SGHDN and CDR2 FVKESK come from the germline V gene. The rearrangement uses TRBV14 and TRBJ2-1; a possible D gene is TRBD1 (6 bases). This clonotype was obtained from a human donor in good health (CMV status not recorded). Some clones in this sample may be carry-over from other donors' samples. The sample was PBMCs. The CDR3 loop is CASSRARGISYNEQFF. In DNA, the CDR3 is TGTGCCAGCAGCCGAGCCAGGGGAATCTCCTACAATGAGCAGTTCTTC.